The source of this T cell receptor (beta chain) is a study of blood T cells in healthy people across ages. Study-wide points: Diversity estimated from one million T cells was considered an underestimate. Long-lived donors exceeded aged donors in naive CD4+ cells and diversity.

Combining a sample-barcoded 5' primer with a J-beta primer mix, a second PCR ran for 7 to 11 cycles. TCRdb independently ran MiXCR on the 5' RACE reads; one entry per CDR3 protein. The sample includes about 1.8 million distinct CDR3 sequences, 49% of them seen just once. The germline CDR1 and CDR2 sequences are SGDLS and YYNGEE. The length of the CDR3 is 12 residues. In regard to this clonotype: Its antigen is not identified. The junction differs from germline at one of its ends, possibly a read error.

PBMCs numbering at least 6.5 million were isolated per sample. At least 6 micrograms of total RNA were extracted per sample. Input material: blood. The clonotype comes from a woman aged 40 to 50 in good health. The chain employs TRBV9 and TRBJ2-1, with 8 bases matching TRBD1. The CDR3 DNA sequence: TGTGTCAGCAGCACCCCAGGGGGCGAGCAGTTCTTC. This translates into CVSSTPGGEQFF.